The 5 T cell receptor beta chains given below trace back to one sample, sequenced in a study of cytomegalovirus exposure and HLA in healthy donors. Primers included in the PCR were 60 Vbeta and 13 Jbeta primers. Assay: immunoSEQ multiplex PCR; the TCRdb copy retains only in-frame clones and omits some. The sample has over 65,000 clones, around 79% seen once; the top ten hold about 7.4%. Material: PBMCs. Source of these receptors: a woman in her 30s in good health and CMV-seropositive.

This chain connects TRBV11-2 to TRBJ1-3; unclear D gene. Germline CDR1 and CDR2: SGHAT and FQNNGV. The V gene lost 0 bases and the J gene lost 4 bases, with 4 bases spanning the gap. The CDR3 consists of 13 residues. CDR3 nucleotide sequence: TGTGCCAGCAGCTTAGAACAAGGAAACACCATATATTTT. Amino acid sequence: CASSLEQGNTIYF.

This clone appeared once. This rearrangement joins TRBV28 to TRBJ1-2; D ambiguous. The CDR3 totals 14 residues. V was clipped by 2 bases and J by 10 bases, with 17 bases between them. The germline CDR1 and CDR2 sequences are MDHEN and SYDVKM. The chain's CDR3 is CASSLTNVGLSYTF. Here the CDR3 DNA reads TGTGCCAGCAGTTTAACTAACGTCGGACTTTCCTACACCTTC.

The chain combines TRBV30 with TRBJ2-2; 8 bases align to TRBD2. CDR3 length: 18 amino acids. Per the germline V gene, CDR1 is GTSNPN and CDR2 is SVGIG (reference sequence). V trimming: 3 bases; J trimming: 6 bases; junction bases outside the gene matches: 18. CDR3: CAWRAGAWTSNRPGELFF. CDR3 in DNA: TGTGCCTGGAGGGCAGGGGCCTGGACTAGCAATAGGCCCGGGGAGCTGTTTTTT.

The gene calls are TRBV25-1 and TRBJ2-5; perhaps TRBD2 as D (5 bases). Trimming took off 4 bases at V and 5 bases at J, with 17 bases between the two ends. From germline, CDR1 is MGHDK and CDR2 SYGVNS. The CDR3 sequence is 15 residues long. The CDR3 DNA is TGTGCCAGCAGTGTGGGATATGGAACGGGGGAGACCCAGTACTTC. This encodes CASSVGYGTGETQYF.

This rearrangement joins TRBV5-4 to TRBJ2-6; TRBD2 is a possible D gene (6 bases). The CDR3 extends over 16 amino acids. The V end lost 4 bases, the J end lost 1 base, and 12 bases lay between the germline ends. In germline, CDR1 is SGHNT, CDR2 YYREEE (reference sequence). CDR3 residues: CASSAGPDSGANVLTF. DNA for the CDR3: TGTGCCAGCAGCGCGGGGCCTGATTCTGGGGCCAACGTCCTGACTTTC. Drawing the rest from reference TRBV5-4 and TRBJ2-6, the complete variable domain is ETGVTQSPTHLIKTRGQQVTLRCSSQSGHNTVSWYQQALGQGPQFIFQYYREEENGRGNFPPRFSGLQFPNYSSELNVNALELDDSALYLCASSAGPDSGANVLTFGAGSRLTVL.